Listed here are 25 T cell receptor beta chains from one sample, sequenced in a study of blood T cell repertoires in COVID-19. The repertoire was sequenced with immunoSEQ multiplex PCR; TCRdb's copy has only in-frame clones and lacks some. The top ten hold around 4.5% of the sample, which has fewer than 85,000 clones, approximately 83% seen once. The sequencing sample was made of peripheral blood. The receptors here all came from an older woman with acute or convalescent COVID-19.

The chain uses TRBV27 and TRBJ1-1, with 7 bases lining up with TRBD1. CDR3 length: 16 amino acids. Germline lookup yields CDR1 MNHEY and CDR2 SMNVEV (reference sequence). Trimming removed 5 bases from V and 2 bases from J; junction bases left unmatched: 11. CDR3 sequence reads: CASSRIQGVGNTEAFF. CDR3 sequence (DNA): TGTGCCAGCAGTCGAATTCAGGGGGTTGGTAACACTGAAGCTTTCTTT.

Only one count was recorded for this clone. The genes are TRBV6-6 and TRBJ1-6; 9 bases map to TRBD1. The germline CDR1 and CDR2 sequences are MNHNY and SVGAGI (reference sequence). This CDR3 comprises 16 residues. The V segment lost 6 bases and the J segment 9 bases; nucleotides outside the gene matches: 12. The CDR3 DNA reads as TGTGCCAGCAGCCGCGGGACAGGGACATCGCCTTCACCCCTCCACTTT. The encoded protein is CASSRGTGTSPSPLHF.

The chain has TRBV29-1 and TRBJ2-5; TRBD1 might be the D (6 bases). CDR3 length equals 15 residues. Germline loops: CDR1 SQVTM, CDR2 ANQGSEA. V was clipped by 3 bases and J by 10 bases, with 24 bases between them. CDR3 in amino acids: CSVDSRLQGHGGQYF. The CDR3 nucleotides are TGCAGCGTTGACTCCCGTCTTCAGGGACATGGGGGCCAGTACTTC.

A single count supports this clone. This rearrangement joins TRBV24-1 to TRBJ2-1, with a tentative D call TRBD2 (6 bases). Germline values: CDR1 KGHDR, CDR2 SFDVKD. Trimming took 7 bases from V and 7 from J, leaving 13 bases between them. CDR3 size: 13 residues. Written as DNA, the CDR3 is TGTGCCACCAGGAGGACGAGCGGGAATGAGCAGTTCTTC. This sequence encodes CATRRTSGNEQFF.

The rearrangement links TRBV18 to TRBJ2-7, with D maybe TRBD1 (6 bases). Germline-derived CDR1 and CDR2 are KGHSH and LQKENI. There are 15 residues in the CDR3. The germline V and J ends were trimmed by 0 bases and 0 bases, with 9 bases remaining between them. CDR3: CASSPPPGASYEQYF. The CDR3 DNA reads as TGTGCCAGCTCACCACCACCAGGGGCCTCCTACGAGCAGTACTTC.

V and J are TRBV11-3 and TRBJ2-7; 7 nucleotides match TRBD2. V lost 1 base to trimming and J lost 3 bases; unmatched junction nucleotides: 3. CDR1 SGHNT and CDR2 YENEEA come from the germline V gene. The CDR3 runs 14 residues. CDR3 DNA sequence: TGTGCCAGCAGCTTAGGCGGGAGTAGCTACGAGCAGTACTTC. It encodes CASSLGGSSYEQYF.

The CDR3 bases are TGCAGTGCTAAATTGGCCACTGAAGCTTTCTTT. This encodes CSAKLATEAFF. The chain carries TRBV20-1 and TRBJ1-1, with no clear D. This CDR3 contains 11 residues. In germline, CDR1 is DFQATT, CDR2 SNEGSKA (reference sequence). The V and J ends lost 4 bases and 4 bases respectively, with 7 bases between them.

The V call is TRBV7-9, the J call TRBJ2-7; 10 bases are a match to TRBD1. CDR3 size: 16 residues. Germline V gene sequence: CDR1 SEHNR, CDR2 FQNEAQ (reference sequence). The V gene end was trimmed by 1 base and the J gene end by 4 bases; junction bases not matched to a gene: 7. The CDR3 DNA sequence: TGTGCCAGCAGCTTAGACCGGACAGGGGGAGTGTACGAGCAGTACTTC. The encoded protein is CASSLDRTGGVYEQYF. The full variable domain, with the rest looked up from reference TRBV7-9 and TRBJ2-7, is DTGVSQNPRHKITKRGQNVTFRCDPISEHNRLYWYRQTLGQGPEFLTYFQNEAQLEKSRLLSDRFSAERPKGSFSTLEIQRTEQGDSAMYLCASSLDRTGGVYEQYFGPGTRLTVT.

The chain combines TRBV28 with TRBJ1-1, with TRBD1 as a possible D gene (5 bases). Germline CDR1 and CDR2: MDHEN and SYDVKM. Trimming removed 1 base at V and 1 base at J, with 13 bases between. This CDR3 spans 16 amino acids. The CDR3 spells CASSLSGWSANTEAFF. In DNA, the CDR3 is TGTGCCAGCAGTTTATCAGGGTGGTCAGCGAACACTGAAGCTTTCTTT.

This clone was recorded at least ten times. The chain has TRBV3-1 (or the pseudogene TRBV3-2) and TRBJ2-1, with 9 bases identical to TRBD2. The CDR3 contains 15 residues. In germline, CDR1 is LGHDT, CDR2 YNNKEL (reference sequence). The V and J ends lost 1 base and 8 bases, in that order; junction bases with no gene match: 6. The CDR3 sequence is CASSQGSGSRYEQFF. DNA of the CDR3: TGTGCCAGCAGCCAAGGTAGCGGGAGTAGGTATGAGCAGTTCTTC.

V usage is TRBV6-5 and J usage is TRBJ1-3; weak D call: TRBD1 (5 bases). Germline V gene data show CDR1 as MNHEY and CDR2 as SVGAGI. The V and J ends lost 6 bases and 0 bases respectively, with 9 bases between them. The CDR3 covers 14 residues. The CDR3 region has the DNA TGTGCCAGCAGACGACAGCACTCTGGAAACACCATATATTTT. This codes for CASRRQHSGNTIYF.

The chain couples TRBV4-2 to TRBJ2-1, with D tentatively TRBD2 (6 bases). Germline loops: CDR1 LGHNA, CDR2 YNFKEQ. This CDR3 region has 14 residues. The ends were cut back, 5 bases at V and 8 bases at J, with 16 bases in the middle. The chain's CDR3 is CASSGGLKSHEQFF. In DNA form, the CDR3 reads TGTGCCAGCAGCGGGGGACTCAAGTCGCATGAGCAGTTCTTC.

The chain has TRBV2 and TRBJ1-1; D call uncertain. Trimming stripped 5 bases from V and 1 base from J, with 17 bases between. Germline V gene data show CDR1 as SNHLY and CDR2 as FYNNEI. The CDR3 has 16 residues. The CDR3 reads CASSPGRAQGNTEAFF. In DNA form, the CDR3 reads TGTGCCAGCAGTCCGGGAAGGGCGCAAGGGAACACTGAAGCTTTCTTT. The complete variable domain, with remaining parts taken from reference TRBV2 and TRBJ1-1, reads EPEVTQTPSHQVTQMGQEVILRCVPISNHLYFYWYRQILGQKVEFLVSFYNNEISEKSEIFDDQFSVERPDGSNFTLKIRSTKLEDSAMYFCASSPGRAQGNTEAFFGQGTRLTVV.

The chain couples TRBV18 to TRBJ2-1; TRBD1 is a possible D gene (5 bases). Deletions cut 3 bases from V and 3 bases from J, with 24 bases between. CDR1 is KGHSH, CDR2 LQKENI, per germline. The CDR3 contains 19 residues. CDR3 region: CASSPGPGMVGSGYNEQFF. The CDR3 nucleotides read TGTGCCAGCTCACCGGGCCCAGGGATGGTAGGGTCAGGCTACAATGAGCAGTTCTTC.

This rearrangement joins TRBV9 to TRBJ2-3, with TRBD2 as a possible D gene (5 bases). V gave up 4 bases and J gave up 2 bases, with 11 bases separating them. Germline V gene sequence: CDR1 SGDLS, CDR2 YYNGEE. This CDR3 spans 14 amino acids. CDR3 nucleotide sequence: TGTGCCAGCAGCCCGGAGGCACACACAGATACGCAGTATTTT. Its translation: CASSPEAHTDTQYF.

This rearrangement joins TRBV28 to TRBJ2-7; D is possibly TRBD1 (6 bases). The germline V and J ends were trimmed by 6 bases and 5 bases, with 23 bases remaining between them. CDR1 is MDHEN, CDR2 SYDVKM, per germline. CDR3 length: 16 residues. The CDR3 nucleotides are TGTGCCAGCAGCTCCTTCAGTCTTACAGGGAGCCACGAGCAGTACTTC. Translation: CASSSFSLTGSHEQYF.

V is TRBV4-1 and J is TRBJ2-2, with TRBD2 matching 7 bases. Germline loops: CDR1 MGHRA, CDR2 YSYEKL. V dropped 1 base and J dropped 5; count of bases not matched to a gene: 4. The CDR3 covers 15 residues. The CDR3 sequence: CASSQGLLATGELFF. CDR3 coding DNA: TGCGCCAGCAGCCAAGGGTTACTAGCGACCGGGGAGCTGTTTTTT.

The chain recombines TRBV30 with TRBJ1-3; D gene ambiguous. The germline gives CDR1 GTSNPN, CDR2 SVGIG (reference sequence). V was cut by 2 bases and J by 1 base, with 6 bases left in between. The length of the CDR3 is 13 residues. The CDR3 here is CAWSITSGNTIYF. The CDR3 DNA follows: TGTGCCTGGAGTATCACTTCTGGAAACACCATATATTTT.

The chain combines TRBV7-2 with TRBJ2-1; TRBD1 is a possible D gene (6 bases). The V end lost 1 base, the J end lost 10 bases, and 29 bases lay between the germline ends. Germline V CDR1 and CDR2: SGHTA, FQGNSA. The CDR3 has 19 residues. CDR3 residues: CASSLGRGRTGGLNGEQFF. The CDR3 region has the DNA TGTGCCAGCAGCTTAGGCAGGGGCAGAACAGGAGGTCTCAATGGGGAGCAGTTCTTC.

The V gene is TRBV28, the J gene TRBJ1-2; TRBD1 aligns across 8 bases. CDR1 is MDHEN and CDR2 is SYDVKM in the germline V gene. The CDR3 loop spans 15 amino acids. The V gene end was trimmed by 6 bases and the J gene end by 3 bases; junction bases not matched to a gene: 9. CDR3 coding DNA: TGTGCCAGCAGGCCGACAGGGGACGTCCACTATGGCTACACCTTC. Its protein is CASRPTGDVHYGYTF.

The chain employs TRBV19 and TRBJ1-4; 8 positions match TRBD1. The germline V gene encodes CDR1 LNHDA and CDR2 SQIVND (reference sequence). V was clipped by 4 bases and J by 5 bases; unmatched bases: 3. The CDR3 length is 14 residues. In DNA form, the CDR3 reads TGTGCCAGTAGTAGGAGACAGGGGAATGAAAAACTGTTTTTT. Residues: CASSRRQGNEKLFF. Full variable domain (rest looked up from reference TRBV19 and TRBJ1-4): DGGITQSPKYLFRKEGQNVTLSCEQNLNHDAMYWYRQDPGQGLRLIYYSQIVNDFQKGDIAEGYSVSREKKESFPLTVTSAQKNPTAFYLCASSRRQGNEKLFFGSGTQLSVL.

The chain couples TRBV21-1 to TRBJ1-5; the table names TRBD1, a call not compared with the DNA. TRBV21-1 is annotated as a pseudogene. The CDR3 spans 16 residues. CDR3 sequence (DNA): TGTGCCAGCAGCAATACCACAGCTGCTAAGTTAGAGCCCCAGCATTTT. Encoded protein: CASSNTTAAKLEPQHF.

The chain carries TRBV6-1 and TRBJ1-2, with TRBD1 matching over 10 bases. Trimming cost V 2 bases and J 4 bases; bases outside gene matches: 7. Germline V gene lookup returns CDR1 MNHNS and CDR2 SASEGT. The CDR3 totals 16 residues. CDR3 sequence reads: CASSEFLTGGAYGYTF. The CDR3 region has the DNA TGTGCCAGCAGTGAATTTCTGACAGGGGGCGCCTATGGCTACACCTTC.

The chain is built from TRBV4-1 and TRBJ2-1; 8 bases match TRBD2. V shed 0 bases, J shed 12 bases, and the junction held 19 bases outside the gene matches. CDR3 size: 18 residues. The germline V gene has CDR1 MGHRA and CDR2 YSYEKL. For the CDR3, the DNA is TGCGCCAGCAGCCAAGATGCTGGCGGGACTAGTATGTTTTTTGGGCAGTTCTTC. Translated, it gives CASSQDAGGTSMFFGQFF.

This rearrangement joins TRBV28 to TRBJ2-1, with 7 nucleotides matching TRBD1. The CDR3 has 14 amino acids. Per germline, CDR1 MDHEN and CDR2 SYDVKM. V shed 6 bases and J 4 bases; nucleotides not matched to a gene: 6. The CDR3 nucleotides are TGTGCCAGCAGACAAGGGACAGCTTACAATGAGCAGTTCTTC. It specifies CASRQGTAYNEQFF.